The text below deals with one T cell receptor (beta chain). Its antigen is undetermined. These data are taken from a study of CD4+ T cells in melanoma. Libraries were prepared by immunoSEQ multiplex PCR; TCRdb keeps only in-frame clonotypes and omits some of them. This sample has about 50,000 clones, with 89% found just once. Notes on the study in general: CD8+ T cell, macrophage and B cell function reportedly correlated with neoantigen-specific CD4+ T cells. In melanoma, neoantigen-specific CD4+ T cells reportedly differed in differentiation state.

Deletions cut 4 bases from V and 3 bases from J, with 10 bases between. Germline CDR1 and CDR2: SGDLS and YYNGEE. The CDR3 has 14 amino acids. Sequencing used peripheral blood. The V gene is TRBV9, the J gene TRBJ2-2, with D perhaps matching TRBD1 (5 bases). The TCR sequence derives from a human donor with melanoma. CDR3 region: CASSSRQYTGELFF. CDR3 coding DNA: TGTGCCAGCAGCTCCAGACAGTACACCGGGGAGCTGTTTTTT. Full variable domain (outside the CDR3, taken from reference TRBV9 and TRBJ2-2): DSGVTQTPKHLITATGQRVTLRCSPRSGDLSVYWYQQSLDQGLQFLIQYYNGEERAKGNILERFSAQQFPDLHSELNLSSLELGDSALYFCASSSRQYTGELFFGEGSRLTVL.